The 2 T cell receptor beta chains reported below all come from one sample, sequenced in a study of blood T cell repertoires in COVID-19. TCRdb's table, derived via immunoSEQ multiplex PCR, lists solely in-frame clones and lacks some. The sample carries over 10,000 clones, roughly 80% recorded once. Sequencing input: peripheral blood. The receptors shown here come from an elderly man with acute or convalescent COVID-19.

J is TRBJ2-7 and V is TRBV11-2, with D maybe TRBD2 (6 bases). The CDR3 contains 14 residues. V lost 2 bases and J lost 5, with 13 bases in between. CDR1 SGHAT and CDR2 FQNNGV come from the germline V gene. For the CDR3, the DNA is TGTGCCAGCAGCTTACGTGATGGAGGGAACGAGCAGTACTTC. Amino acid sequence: CASSLRDGGNEQYF.

CDR3 coding DNA: TGTGCTCTCTCCGATGGACAGGGTGGTGAAAAACTGTTTTTT. Its translation: CALSDGQGGEKLFF. The chain uses TRBV7-9 and TRBJ1-4, with 8 bases lining up with TRBD1. CDR3 size: 14 residues. The germline V gene has CDR1 SEHNR and CDR2 FQNEAQ (reference sequence). The variable domain in full, with the rest retrieved from reference TRBV7-9 and TRBJ1-4, is DTGVSQNPRHKITKRGQNVTFRCDPISEHNRLYWYRQTLGQGPEFLTYFQNEAQLEKSRLLSDRFSAERPKGSFSTLEIQRTEQGDSAMYLCALSDGQGGEKLFFGSGTQLSVL.